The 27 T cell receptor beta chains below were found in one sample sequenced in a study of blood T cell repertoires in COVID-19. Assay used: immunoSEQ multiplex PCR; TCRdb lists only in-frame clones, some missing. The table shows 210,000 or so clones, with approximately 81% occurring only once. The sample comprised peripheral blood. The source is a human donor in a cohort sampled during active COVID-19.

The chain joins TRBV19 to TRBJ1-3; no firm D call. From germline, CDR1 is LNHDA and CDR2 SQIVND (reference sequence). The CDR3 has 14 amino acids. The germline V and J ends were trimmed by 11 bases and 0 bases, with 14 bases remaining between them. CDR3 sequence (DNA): TGTGCCCTCGAGGTGGGGAGCTCTGGAAACACCATATATTTT. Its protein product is CALEVGSSGNTIYF.

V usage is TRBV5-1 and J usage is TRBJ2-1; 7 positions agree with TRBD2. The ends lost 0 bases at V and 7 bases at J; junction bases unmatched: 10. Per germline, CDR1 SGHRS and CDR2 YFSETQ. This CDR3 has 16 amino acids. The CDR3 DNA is TGCGCCAGCAGCTTGGAGGGACTACGGGCGCATAATGAGCAGTTCTTC. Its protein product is CASSLEGLRAHNEQFF.

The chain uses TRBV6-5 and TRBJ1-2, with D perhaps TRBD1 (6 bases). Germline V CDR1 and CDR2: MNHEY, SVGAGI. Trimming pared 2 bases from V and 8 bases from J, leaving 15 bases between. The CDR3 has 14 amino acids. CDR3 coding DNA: TGTGCCAGCAGTTACAGCATCCAGACAGGAGGCTACACCTTC. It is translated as CASSYSIQTGGYTF.

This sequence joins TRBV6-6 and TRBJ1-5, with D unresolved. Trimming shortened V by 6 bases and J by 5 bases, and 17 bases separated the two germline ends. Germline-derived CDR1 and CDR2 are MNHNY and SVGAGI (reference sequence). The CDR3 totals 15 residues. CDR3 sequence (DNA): TGTGCCAGCAGAGTTTCAGGCCCCGCAGATCAGCCCCAGCATTTT. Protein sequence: CASRVSGPADQPQHF.

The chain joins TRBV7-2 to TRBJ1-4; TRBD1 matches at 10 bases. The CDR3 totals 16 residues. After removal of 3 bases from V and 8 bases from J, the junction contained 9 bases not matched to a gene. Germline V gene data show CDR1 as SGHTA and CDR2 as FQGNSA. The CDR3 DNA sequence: TGTGCCAGCAGCTTTCAGACAGGGGGCCAGGGGGAAAAACTGTTTTTT. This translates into CASSFQTGGQGEKLFF.

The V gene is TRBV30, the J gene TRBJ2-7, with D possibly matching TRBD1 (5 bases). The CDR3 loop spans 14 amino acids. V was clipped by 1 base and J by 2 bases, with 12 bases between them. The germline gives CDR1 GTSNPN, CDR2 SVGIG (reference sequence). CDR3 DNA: TGTGCCTGGAGTGATACAGGATTCCCCTACGAGCAGTACGTC. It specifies CAWSDTGFPYEQYV.

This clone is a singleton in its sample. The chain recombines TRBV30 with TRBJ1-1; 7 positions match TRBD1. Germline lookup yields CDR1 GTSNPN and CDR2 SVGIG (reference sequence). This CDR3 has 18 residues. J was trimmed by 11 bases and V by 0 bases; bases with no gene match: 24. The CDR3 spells CAWSVSSFRDRGPVGAFF. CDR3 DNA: TGTGCCTGGAGTGTTTCGTCCTTTAGGGATAGGGGGCCGGTCGGCGCTTTCTTT. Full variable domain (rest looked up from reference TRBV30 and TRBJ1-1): SQTIHQWPATLVQPVGSPLSLECTVEGTSNPNLYWYRQAAGRGLQLLFYSVGIGQISSEVPQNLSASRPQDRQFILSSKKLLLSDSGFYLCAWSVSSFRDRGPVGAFFGQGTRLTVV.

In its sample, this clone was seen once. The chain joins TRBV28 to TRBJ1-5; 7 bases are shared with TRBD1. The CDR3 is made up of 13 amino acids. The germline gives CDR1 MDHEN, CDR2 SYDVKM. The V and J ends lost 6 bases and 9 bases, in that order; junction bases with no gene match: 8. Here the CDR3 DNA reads TGTGCCAGCAGGATGACAGGGCTCCTGCCCCAGCATTTT. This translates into CASRMTGLLPQHF.

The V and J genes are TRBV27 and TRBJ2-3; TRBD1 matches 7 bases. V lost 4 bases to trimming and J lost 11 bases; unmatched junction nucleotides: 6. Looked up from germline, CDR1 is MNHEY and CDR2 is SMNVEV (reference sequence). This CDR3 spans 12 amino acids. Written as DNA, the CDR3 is TGTGCCAGCAGTTCCTTCGACAGGGTGCAGTATTTT. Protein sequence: CASSSFDRVQYF.

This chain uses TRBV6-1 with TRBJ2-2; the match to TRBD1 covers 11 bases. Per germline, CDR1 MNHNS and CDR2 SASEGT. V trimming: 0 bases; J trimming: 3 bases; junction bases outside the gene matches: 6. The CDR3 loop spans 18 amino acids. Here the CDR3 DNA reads TGTGCCAGCAGTGAAGCGGGGACAGGGGGTCCGGACACCGGGGAGCTGTTTTTT. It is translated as CASSEAGTGGPDTGELFF.

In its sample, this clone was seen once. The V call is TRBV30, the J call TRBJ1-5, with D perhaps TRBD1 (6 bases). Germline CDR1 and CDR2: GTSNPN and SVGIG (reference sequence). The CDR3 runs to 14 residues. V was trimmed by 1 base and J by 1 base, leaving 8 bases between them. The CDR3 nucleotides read TGTGCCTGGAGTGCAGGGGAAAGCAATCAGCCCCAGCATTTT. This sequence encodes CAWSAGESNQPQHF.

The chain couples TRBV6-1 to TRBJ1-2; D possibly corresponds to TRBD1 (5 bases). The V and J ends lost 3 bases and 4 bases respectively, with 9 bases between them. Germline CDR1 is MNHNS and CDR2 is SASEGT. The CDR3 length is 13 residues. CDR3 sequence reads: CASSDQTVYGYTF. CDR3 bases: TGTGCCAGCAGTGACCAGACAGTCTATGGCTACACCTTC.

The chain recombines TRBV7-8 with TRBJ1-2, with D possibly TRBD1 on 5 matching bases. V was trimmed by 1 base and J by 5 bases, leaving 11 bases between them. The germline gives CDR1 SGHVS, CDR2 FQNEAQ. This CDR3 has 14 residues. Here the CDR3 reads CASSLEGLGYGYTF. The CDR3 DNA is TGTGCCAGCAGCTTAGAGGGGTTGGGGTATGGCTACACCTTC.

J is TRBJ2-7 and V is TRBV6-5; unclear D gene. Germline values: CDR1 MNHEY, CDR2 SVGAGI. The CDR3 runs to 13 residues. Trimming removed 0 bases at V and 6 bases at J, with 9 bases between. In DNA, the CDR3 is TGTGCCAGCAGTTACTCGAAAAGCACCGAGCAGTACGTC. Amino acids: CASSYSKSTEQYV.

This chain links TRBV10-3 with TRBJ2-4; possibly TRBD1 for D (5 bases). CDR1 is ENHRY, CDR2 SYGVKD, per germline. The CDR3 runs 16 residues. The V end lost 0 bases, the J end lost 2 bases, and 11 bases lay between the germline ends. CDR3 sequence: CAISESVTVTKNIQYF. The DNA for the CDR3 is TGTGCCATCAGTGAGTCTGTGACAGTTACCAAAAACATTCAGTACTTC.

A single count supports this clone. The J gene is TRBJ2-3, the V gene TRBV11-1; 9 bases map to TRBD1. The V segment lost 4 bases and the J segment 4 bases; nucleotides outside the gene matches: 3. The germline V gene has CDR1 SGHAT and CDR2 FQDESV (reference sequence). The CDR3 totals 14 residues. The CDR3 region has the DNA TGTGCCAGCAGCTCGACAGGGGGGCCAGATACGCAGTATTTT. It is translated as CASSSTGGPDTQYF.

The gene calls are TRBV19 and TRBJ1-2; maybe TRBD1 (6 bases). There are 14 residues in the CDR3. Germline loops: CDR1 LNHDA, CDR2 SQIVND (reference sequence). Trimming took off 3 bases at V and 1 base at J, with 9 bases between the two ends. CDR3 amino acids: CASSMGTRNYGYTF. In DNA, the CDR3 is TGTGCCAGTAGTATGGGGACACGTAACTATGGCTACACCTTC.

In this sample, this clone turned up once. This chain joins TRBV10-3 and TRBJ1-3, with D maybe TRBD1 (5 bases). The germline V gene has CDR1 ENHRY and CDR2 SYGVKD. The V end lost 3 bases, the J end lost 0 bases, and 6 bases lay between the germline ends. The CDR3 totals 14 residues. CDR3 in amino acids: CAISDRASGNTIYF. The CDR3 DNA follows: TGTGCCATCAGTGACAGGGCCTCTGGAAACACCATATATTTT.

The DNA of the CDR3 is TGTGCCAGTAGTATCAGCGCTGCGGGGGGCCCCCAAGAGACCCAGTACTTC. Translating gives CASSISAAGGPQETQYF. The chain recombines TRBV19 with TRBJ2-5, with 8 bases matching TRBD2. V shed 3 bases, J shed 1 base, and the junction held 10 bases outside the gene matches. The CDR3 has 17 amino acids. CDR1 and CDR2 from the germline V gene are LNHDA and SQIVND (reference sequence). Looking up the rest from reference TRBV19 and TRBJ2-5 gives the full variable domain: DGGITQSPKYLFRKEGQNVTLSCEQNLNHDAMYWYRQDPGQGLRLIYYSQIVNDFQKGDIAEGYSVSREKKESFPLTVTSAQKNPTAFYLCASSISAAGGPQETQYFGPGTRLLVL.

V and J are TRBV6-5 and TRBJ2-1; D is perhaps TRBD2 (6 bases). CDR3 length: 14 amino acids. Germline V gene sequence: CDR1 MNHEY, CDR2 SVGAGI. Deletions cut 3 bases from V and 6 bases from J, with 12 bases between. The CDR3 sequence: CASSYGGTGNEQFF. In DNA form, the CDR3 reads TGTGCCAGCAGTTATGGGGGGACGGGCAATGAGCAGTTCTTC.

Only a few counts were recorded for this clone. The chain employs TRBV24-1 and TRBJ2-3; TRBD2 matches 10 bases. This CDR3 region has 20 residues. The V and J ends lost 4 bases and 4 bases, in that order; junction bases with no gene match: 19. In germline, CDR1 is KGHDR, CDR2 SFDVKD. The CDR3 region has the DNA TGTGCCACCAGTGACCCCGCGGGGGATAGCGGGGGGCTCCTAGCAGATACGCAGTATTTT. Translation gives CATSDPAGDSGGLLADTQYF.

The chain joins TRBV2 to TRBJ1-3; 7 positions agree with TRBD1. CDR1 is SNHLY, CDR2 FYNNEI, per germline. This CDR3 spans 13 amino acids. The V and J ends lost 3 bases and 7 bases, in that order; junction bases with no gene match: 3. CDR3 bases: TGTGCCAGCAGTGATGACAGGGCGAACACCATATATTTT. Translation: CASSDDRANTIYF.

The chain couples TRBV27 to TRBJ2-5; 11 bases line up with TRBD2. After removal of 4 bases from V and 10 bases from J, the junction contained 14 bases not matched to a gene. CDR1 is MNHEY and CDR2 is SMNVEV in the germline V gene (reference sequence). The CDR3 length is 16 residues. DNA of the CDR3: TGTGCCAGCAGTTCATCCCTGGGGCTAGCGGGAGGCGTCCAGTACTTC. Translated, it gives CASSSSLGLAGGVQYF.

CDR3: CASSLGSEGGYGYTF. The CDR3 nucleotides are TGTGCCAGCAGCTTGGGGTCAGAGGGAGGCTATGGCTACACCTTC. The chain links TRBV7-2 to TRBJ1-2; D ambiguous. The CDR3 is made up of 15 amino acids. V lost 3 bases and J lost 4, with 15 bases in between. Looked up from germline, CDR1 is SGHTA and CDR2 is FQGNSA.

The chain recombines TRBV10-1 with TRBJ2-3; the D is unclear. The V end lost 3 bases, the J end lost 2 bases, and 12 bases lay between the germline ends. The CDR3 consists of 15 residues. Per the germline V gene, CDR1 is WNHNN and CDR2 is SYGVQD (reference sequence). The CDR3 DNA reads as TGCGCCAGCAGTGATTCGCAGATACCCACAGATACGCAGTATTTT. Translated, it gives CASSDSQIPTDTQYF.

The CDR3 reads CASSVPGLAGTRAPYEQYF. In DNA, the CDR3 is TGTGCCAGCAGTGTACCGGGACTAGCGGGTACTAGAGCTCCCTACGAGCAGTACTTC. The genes are TRBV28 and TRBJ2-7; TRBD2 aligns across 12 bases. CDR1 and CDR2 (germline): MDHEN, SYDVKM. This CDR3 has 19 amino acids. The J segment lost 2 bases and the V segment lost 5 bases, leaving 16 bases of the junction unmatched. The full variable domain, with the rest looked up from reference TRBV28 and TRBJ2-7, is DVKVTQSSRYLVKRTGEKVFLECVQDMDHENMFWYRQDPGLGLRLIYFSYDVKMKEKGDIPEGYSVSREKKERFSLILESASTNQTSMYLCASSVPGLAGTRAPYEQYFGPGTRLTVT.

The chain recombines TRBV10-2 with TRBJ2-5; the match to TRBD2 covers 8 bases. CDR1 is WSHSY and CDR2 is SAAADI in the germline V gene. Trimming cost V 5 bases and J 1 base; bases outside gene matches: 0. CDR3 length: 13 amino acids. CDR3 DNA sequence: TGCGCCAGCAGTCGGGAGGGCCAAGAGACCCAGTACTTC. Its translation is CASSREGQETQYF.